This T cell receptor (beta chain) was obtained from a study of T-cell memory formation after mild COVID-19. With constant-segment primers, 5'RACE yielded cDNA libraries of TCR alpha and TCR beta that carried sample barcodes and UMIs. TCRdb re-analysed the 5' RACE reads in MiXCR, keeping a single row per CDR3 protein. The repertoire includes about 560,000 distinct CDR3 sequences, roughly a fifth of them detected once, and roughly 9.1% sits in the top ten. In this sample, this clonotype turned up a few times. Its antigen is undetermined. Germline CDR1 reads KGHDR; CDR2 reads SFDVKD. This CDR3 has 15 amino acids. Trimming shortened V by 5 bases and J by 3 bases, and 12 bases separated the two germline ends. Whole-study findings and limits: Memory cells collected pre-infection included some clones that later responded, suggesting cross-reactive memory joined. The study found contracting CD4+ clones mainly in CM and EM and contracting CD8+ clones in EMRA.

Specimen: PBMCs or a T cell subset sorted from them (not recorded which). The gene calls are TRBV24-1 and TRBJ2-2; D is unclear. This sequence originates from an adult woman who had mild COVID-19 (a few samples of this study predate the infection). Cell type and time point are not known. CDR3 coding DNA: TGTGCCACCAGTGTTCACAGTTCACACACCGGGGAGCTGTTTTTT. Residues: CATSVHSSHTGELFF.